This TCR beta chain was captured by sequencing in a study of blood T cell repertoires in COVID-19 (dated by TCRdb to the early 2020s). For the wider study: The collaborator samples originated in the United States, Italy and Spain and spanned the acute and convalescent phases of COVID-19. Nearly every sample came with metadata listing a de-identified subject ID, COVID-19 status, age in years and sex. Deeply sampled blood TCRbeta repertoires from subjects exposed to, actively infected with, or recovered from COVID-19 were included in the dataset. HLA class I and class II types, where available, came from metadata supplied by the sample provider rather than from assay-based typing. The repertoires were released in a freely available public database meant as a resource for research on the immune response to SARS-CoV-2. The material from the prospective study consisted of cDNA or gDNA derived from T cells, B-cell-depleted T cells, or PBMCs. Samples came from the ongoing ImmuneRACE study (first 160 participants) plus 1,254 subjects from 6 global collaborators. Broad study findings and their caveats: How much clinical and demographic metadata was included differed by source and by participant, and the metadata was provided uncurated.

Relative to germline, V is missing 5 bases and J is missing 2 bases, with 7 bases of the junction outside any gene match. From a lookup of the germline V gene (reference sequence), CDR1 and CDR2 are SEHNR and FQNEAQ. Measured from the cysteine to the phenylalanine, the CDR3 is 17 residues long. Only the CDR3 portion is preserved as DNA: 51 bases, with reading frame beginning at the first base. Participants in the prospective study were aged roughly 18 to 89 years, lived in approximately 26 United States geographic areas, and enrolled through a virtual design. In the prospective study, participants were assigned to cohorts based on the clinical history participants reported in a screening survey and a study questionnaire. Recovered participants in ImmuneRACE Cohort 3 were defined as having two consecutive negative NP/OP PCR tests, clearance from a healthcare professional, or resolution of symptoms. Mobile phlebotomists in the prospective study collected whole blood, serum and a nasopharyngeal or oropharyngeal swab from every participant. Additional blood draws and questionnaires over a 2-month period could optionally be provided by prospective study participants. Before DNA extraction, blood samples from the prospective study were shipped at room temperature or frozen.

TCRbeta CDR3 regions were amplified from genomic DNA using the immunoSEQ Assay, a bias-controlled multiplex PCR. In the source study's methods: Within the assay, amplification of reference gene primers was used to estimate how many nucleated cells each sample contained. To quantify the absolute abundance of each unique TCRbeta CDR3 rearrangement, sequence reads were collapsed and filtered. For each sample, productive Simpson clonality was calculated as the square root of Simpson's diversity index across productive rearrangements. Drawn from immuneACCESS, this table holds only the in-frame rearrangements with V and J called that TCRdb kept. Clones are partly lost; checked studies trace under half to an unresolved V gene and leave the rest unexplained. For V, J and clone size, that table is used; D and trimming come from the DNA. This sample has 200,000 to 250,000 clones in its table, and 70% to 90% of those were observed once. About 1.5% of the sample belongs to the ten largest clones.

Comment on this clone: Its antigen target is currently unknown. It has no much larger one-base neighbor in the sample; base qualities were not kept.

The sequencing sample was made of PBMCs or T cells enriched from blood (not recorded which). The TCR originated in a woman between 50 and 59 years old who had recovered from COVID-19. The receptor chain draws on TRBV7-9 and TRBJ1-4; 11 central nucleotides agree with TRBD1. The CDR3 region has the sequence CASSLRTGGRTNEKLFF. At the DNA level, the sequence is TGTGCCAGCAGCCTGCGGACAGGGGGCAGGACTAATGAAAAACTGTTTTTT.